The clone carrying this T cell receptor (beta chain) was seen ten or more times. The antigen remains unidentified. Newly diagnosed hyperthyroidism patients aged 18 to 65 years had disease lasting under 2 months. The sample belongs to a study of T cells in Graves' hyperthyroidism and ophthalmopathy. Broader study findings: Also found in blood were most expanded thyroid clonotypes above 0.001.

RNA transcripts were the template for amplifying TCR beta CDR3 regions. The study used the HTBI primer set for a first-round RT-PCR of the TCR CDR3. One entry per CDR3 protein results from TCRdb running MiXCR on the multiplex PCR reads. The table has 90,000 to 120,000 distinct CDR3 sequences, more than 15% seen once. The source material was blood. The source of this sequence is a woman between 45 and 65 years old with Graves' hyperthyroidism.

CDR3 sequence (DNA): TGTGCCAGCAGTTCTTTAGCGGGAGAGGGAGATACGCAGTATTTT. Translated: CASSSLAGEGDTQYF. The J gene is TRBJ2-3, the V gene TRBV28, with 9 nucleotides matching TRBD2. Looked up from germline, CDR1 is MDHEN and CDR2 is SYDVKM. This CDR3 is built from 15 residues. V was pared by 4 bases and J by 5 bases, with 7 bases of the junction left unmatched.